This T cell receptor beta chain was identified during a study of blood T cells in healthy people across ages. Concerning this clonotype itself: The antigen remains unidentified. Compared with germline, one end of the junction differs, possibly owing to a read error.

The CDR3 sequence is 15 residues long. In germline, CDR1 is SGHTA, CDR2 FQGNSA. Alongside a J-beta primer mix, a sample-barcoded 5' primer served in a second PCR lasting 7 to 11 cycles. Sequencing of every sample gave 2.5 million or more CDR3-containing paired-end reads. TCRdb re-analysed the 5' RACE reads in MiXCR, keeping a single row per CDR3 protein. This table has approximately 1,700,000 distinct CDR3 sequences, 30% to 40% appearing once. Study-wide results and limits: In these data, TCR beta diversity tracked strongly with naive T cell percentage. In long-lived donors, naive CD4+ cell counts and diversity exceeded those of aged donors.

This chain joins TRBV7-2 and TRBJ2-1, with 9 bases aligning to TRBD2. What was sequenced was blood. The sequence derives from a human donor in good health. The CDR3 DNA is TGTGCCTGCAGCTTTGGAGCGGGGGGCCTCAATGAGCAGTTCTTC. This sequence encodes CACSFGAGGLNEQFF. Together with reference TRBV7-2 and TRBJ2-1, the CDR3 gives the full variable domain: GAGVSQSPSNKVTEKGKDVELRCDPISGHTALYWYRQSLGQGLEFLIYFQGNSAPDKSGLPSDRFSAERTGGSVSTLTIQRTQQEDSAVYLCACSFGAGGLNEQFFGPGTRLTVL.